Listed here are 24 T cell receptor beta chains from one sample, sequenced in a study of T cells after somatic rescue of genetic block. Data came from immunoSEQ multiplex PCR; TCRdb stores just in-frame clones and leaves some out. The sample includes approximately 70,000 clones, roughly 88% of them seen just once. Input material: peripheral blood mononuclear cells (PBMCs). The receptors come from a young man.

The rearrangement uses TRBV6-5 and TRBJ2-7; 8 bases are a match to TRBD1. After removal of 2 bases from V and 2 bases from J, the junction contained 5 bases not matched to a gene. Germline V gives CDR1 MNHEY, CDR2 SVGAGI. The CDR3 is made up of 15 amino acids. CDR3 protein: CASSYAGGQPYEQYF. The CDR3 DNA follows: TGTGCCAGCAGTTACGCAGGGGGCCAACCCTACGAGCAGTACTTC.

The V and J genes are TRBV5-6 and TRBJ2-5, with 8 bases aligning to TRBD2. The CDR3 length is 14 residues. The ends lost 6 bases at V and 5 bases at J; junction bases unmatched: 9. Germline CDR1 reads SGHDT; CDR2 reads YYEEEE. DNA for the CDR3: TGTGCCAGCACCCCACGGGGGGGTAGGGAGACCCAGTACTTC. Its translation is CASTPRGGRETQYF.

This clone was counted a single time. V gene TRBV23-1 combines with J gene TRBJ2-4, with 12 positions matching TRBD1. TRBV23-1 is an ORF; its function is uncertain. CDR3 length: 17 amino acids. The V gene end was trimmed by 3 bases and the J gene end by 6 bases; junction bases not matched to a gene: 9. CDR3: CASSHSGTGGAGNIQYF. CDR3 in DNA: TGCGCCAGCAGTCACTCCGGGACAGGGGGCGCAGGAAACATTCAGTACTTC.

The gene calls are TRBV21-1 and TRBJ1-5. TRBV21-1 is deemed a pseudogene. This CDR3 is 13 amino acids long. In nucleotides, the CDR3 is TGTGCCAGCAGCAATAAGGAGAATCAGCCCCAGCATTTT. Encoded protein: CASSNKENQPQHF.

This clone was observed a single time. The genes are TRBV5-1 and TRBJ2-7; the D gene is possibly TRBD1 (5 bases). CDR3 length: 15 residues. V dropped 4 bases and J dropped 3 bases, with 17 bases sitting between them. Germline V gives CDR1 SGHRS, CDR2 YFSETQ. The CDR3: CASSKVGIRDYEQYF. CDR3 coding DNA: TGCGCCAGCAGCAAGGTGGGGATCAGGGACTACGAGCAGTACTTC. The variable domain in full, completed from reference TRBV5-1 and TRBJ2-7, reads KAGVTQTPRYLIKTRGQQVTLSCSPISGHRSVSWYQQTPGQGLQFLFEYFSETQRNKGNFPGRFSGRQFSNSRSEMNVSTLELGDSALYLCASSKVGIRDYEQYFGPGTRLTVT.

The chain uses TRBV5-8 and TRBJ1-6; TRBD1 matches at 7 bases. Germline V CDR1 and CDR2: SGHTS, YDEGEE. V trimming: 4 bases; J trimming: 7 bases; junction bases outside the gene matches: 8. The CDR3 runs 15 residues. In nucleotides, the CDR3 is TGTGCCAGCAGCGGAACCGGGACAGCGAATTCACCCCTCCACTTT. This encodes CASSGTGTANSPLHF.

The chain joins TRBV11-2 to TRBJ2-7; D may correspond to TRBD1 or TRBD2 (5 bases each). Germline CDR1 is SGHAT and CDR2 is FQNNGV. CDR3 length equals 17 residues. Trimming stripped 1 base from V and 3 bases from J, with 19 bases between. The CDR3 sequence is CASSLAGKGPLDYEQYF. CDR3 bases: TGTGCCAGCAGCTTAGCGGGTAAGGGACCCCTTGACTACGAGCAGTACTTC.

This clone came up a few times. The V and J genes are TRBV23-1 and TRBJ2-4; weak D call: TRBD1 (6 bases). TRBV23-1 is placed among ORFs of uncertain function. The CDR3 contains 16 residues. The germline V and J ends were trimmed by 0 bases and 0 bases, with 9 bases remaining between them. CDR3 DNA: TGCGCCAGCAGTCAATCGCCAGGGGTAGCCAAAAACATTCAGTACTTC. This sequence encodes CASSQSPGVAKNIQYF.

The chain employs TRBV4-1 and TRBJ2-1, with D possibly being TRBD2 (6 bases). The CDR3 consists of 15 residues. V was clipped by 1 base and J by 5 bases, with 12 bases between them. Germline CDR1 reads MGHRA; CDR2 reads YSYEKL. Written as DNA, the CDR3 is TGCGCCAGCAGCCAAGGGACTAAAAGAGACAATGAGCAGTTCTTC. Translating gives CASSQGTKRDNEQFF.

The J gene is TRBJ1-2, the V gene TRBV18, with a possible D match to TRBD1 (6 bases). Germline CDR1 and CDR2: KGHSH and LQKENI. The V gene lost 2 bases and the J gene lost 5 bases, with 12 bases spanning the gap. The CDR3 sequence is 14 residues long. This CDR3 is CASSPVQGTYGYTF. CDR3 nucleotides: TGTGCCAGCTCACCAGTGCAGGGGACTTATGGCTACACCTTC.

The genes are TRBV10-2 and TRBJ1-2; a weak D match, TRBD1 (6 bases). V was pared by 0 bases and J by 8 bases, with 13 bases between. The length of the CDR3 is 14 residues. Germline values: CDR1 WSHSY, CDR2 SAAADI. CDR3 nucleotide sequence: TGCGCCAGCAGTGAGTCGGGCAGGGGAGGAGGCTACACCTTC. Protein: CASSESGRGGGYTF.

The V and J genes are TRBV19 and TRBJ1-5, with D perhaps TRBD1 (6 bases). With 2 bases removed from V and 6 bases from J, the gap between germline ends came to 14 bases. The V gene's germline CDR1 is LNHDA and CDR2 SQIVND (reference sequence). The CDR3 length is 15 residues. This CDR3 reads CASSINFAGAQPQHF. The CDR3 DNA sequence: TGTGCCAGTAGTATAAATTTTGCGGGGGCTCAGCCCCAGCATTTT.

The CDR3 sequence is CASSLGQGRSGELFF. As DNA, the CDR3 is TGCGCCAGCAGCTTGGGACAGGGTAGATCCGGGGAGCTGTTTTTT. The V gene is TRBV5-1, the J gene TRBJ2-2; 7 bases agree with TRBD1. The germline V gene encodes CDR1 SGHRS and CDR2 YFSETQ. The CDR3 extends over 15 amino acids. The J segment lost 6 bases and the V segment lost 0 bases, leaving 5 bases of the junction unmatched. Using reference TRBV5-1 and TRBJ2-2 for the parts outside the CDR3, the full variable domain is KAGVTQTPRYLIKTRGQQVTLSCSPISGHRSVSWYQQTPGQGLQFLFEYFSETQRNKGNFPGRFSGRQFSNSRSEMNVSTLELGDSALYLCASSLGQGRSGELFFGEGSRLTVL.

The CDR3 nucleotides are TGTGCCAGCAGTTGGACAGGGCGGGATGAGCAGTTCTTC. Protein sequence: CASSWTGRDEQFF. V and J are TRBV27 and TRBJ2-1, with TRBD1 identical over 8 bases. Unmatched junction bases numbered 4, after V lost 4 bases and J lost 8 bases. The germline gives CDR1 MNHEY, CDR2 SMNVEV (reference sequence). This CDR3 spans 13 amino acids.

CDR3 nucleotides: TGTGCCAGCAGAGACGGGACAGGGGAGGAGACCCAGTACTTC. Translating gives CASRDGTGEETQYF. The V and J genes are TRBV6-1 and TRBJ2-5; TRBD1 aligns across 10 bases. The CDR3 spans 14 residues. Looked up from germline, CDR1 is MNHNS and CDR2 is SASEGT. With 6 bases clipped from V and 5 bases from J, the junction kept 6 bases outside the gene matches.

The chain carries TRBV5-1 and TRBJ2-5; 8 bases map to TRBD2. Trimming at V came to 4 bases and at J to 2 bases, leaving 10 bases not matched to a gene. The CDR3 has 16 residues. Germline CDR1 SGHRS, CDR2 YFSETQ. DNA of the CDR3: TGCGCCAGCAGCCCACGTTCGGGGGGGGTACAAGAGACCCAGTACTTC. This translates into CASSPRSGGVQETQYF.

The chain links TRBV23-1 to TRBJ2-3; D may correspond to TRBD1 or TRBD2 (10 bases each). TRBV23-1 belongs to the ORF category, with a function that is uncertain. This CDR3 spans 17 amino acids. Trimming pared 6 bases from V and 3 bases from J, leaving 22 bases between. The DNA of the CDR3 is TGCGCCAGCAGGGGGACAGGGGCACTAGCGGGAACAGATACGCAGTATTTT. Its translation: CASRGTGALAGTDTQYF.

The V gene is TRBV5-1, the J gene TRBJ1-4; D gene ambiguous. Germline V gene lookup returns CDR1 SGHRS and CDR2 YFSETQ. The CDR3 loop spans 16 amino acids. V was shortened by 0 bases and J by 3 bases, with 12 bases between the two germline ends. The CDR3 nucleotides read TGCGCCAGCAGCTTGGACCCGATCGGGGCTAATGAAAAACTGTTTTTT. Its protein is CASSLDPIGANEKLFF.

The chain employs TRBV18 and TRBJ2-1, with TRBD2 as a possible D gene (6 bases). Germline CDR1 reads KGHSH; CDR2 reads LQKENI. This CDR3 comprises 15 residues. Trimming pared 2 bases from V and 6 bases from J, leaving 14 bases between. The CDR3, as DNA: TGTGCCAGCTCACCAAGGCCGGGAGAGGGCAATGAGCAGTTCTTC. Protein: CASSPRPGEGNEQFF.

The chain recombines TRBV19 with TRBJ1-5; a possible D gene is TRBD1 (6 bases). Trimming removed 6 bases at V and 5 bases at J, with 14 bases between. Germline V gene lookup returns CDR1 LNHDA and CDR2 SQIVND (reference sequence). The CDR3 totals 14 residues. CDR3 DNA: TGTGCCAGTAGGAAGCTCCAGGGGCATCAGCCCCAGCATTTT. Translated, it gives CASRKLQGHQPQHF.

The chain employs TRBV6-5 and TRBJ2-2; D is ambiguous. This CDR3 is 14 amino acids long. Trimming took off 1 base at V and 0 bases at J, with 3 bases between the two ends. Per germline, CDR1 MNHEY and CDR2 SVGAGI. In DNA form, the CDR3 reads TGTGCCAGCAGTTACTTTCCGAACACCGGGGAGCTGTTTTTT. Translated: CASSYFPNTGELFF.

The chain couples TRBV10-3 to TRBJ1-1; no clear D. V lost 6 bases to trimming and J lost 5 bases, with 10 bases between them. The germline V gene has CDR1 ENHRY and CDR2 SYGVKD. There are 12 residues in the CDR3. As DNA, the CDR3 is TGTGCCATCAGACGGGAGGGTACTGAAGCTTTCTTT. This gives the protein CAIRREGTEAFF.

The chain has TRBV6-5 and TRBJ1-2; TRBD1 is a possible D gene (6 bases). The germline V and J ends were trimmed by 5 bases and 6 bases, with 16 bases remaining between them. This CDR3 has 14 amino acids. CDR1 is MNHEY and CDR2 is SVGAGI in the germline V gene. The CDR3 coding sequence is TGTGCCAGCAGTAGCCCGGGGGGGGCCAATGGCTACACCTTC. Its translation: CASSSPGGANGYTF.

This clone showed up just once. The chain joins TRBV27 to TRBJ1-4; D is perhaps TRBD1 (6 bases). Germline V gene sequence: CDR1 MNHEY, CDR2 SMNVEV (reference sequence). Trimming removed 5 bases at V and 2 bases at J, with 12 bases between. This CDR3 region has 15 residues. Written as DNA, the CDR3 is TGTGCCAGCAGTCCACAGGGCGTTACTAATGAAAAACTGTTTTTT. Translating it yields CASSPQGVTNEKLFF.